One and the same sample provided the 26 T cell receptor beta chains below, sequenced in a study of T cell responses to AZD1222 COVID-19 vaccine. This table comes from immunoSEQ multiplex PCR, and its TCRdb copy is limited to in-frame clones, with some not included. The sample lists around 140,000 clones, 75% to 95% occurring once. The specimen comprised peripheral blood, sampled 28 days after the second AZD1222 dose. The receptors were sampled from an adult who received the AZD1222 COVID-19 vaccine.

This chain joins TRBV10-3 and TRBJ2-3; 9 bases align to TRBD2. This CDR3 has 15 amino acids. The V and J ends lost 8 bases and 2 bases, in that order; junction bases with no gene match: 8. In germline, CDR1 is ENHRY, CDR2 SYGVKD. CDR3 region: CAIGGGLANTDTQYF. The CDR3 DNA reads TGTGCCATCGGCGGCGGACTAGCGAACACAGATACGCAGTATTTT.

V is TRBV25-1 and J is TRBJ1-3, with TRBD1 matching 9 bases. Unmatched junction bases numbered 8, after V lost 1 base and J lost 4 bases. Germline V lookup: CDR1 MGHDK, CDR2 SYGVNS. This CDR3 spans 17 amino acids. CDR3 residues: CASSESGQGSLGNTIYF. The DNA of the CDR3 is TGTGCCAGCAGTGAATCGGGACAGGGCTCACTCGGAAACACCATATATTTT.

This clone appeared once. The J gene is TRBJ1-1, the V gene TRBV7-3, with TRBD1 matching over 9 bases. V lost 6 bases to trimming and J lost 2 bases; unmatched junction nucleotides: 10. Germline lookup yields CDR1 SGHTA and CDR2 FQGTGA. This CDR3 has 16 residues. CDR3 bases: TGTGCCAGCAGGTCCGGGACAGGGAACTCAAACACTGAAGCTTTCTTT. Amino acid sequence: CASRSGTGNSNTEAFF.

The chain is built from TRBV6-6 and TRBJ1-2; TRBD1 agrees at 8 bases. The germline gives CDR1 MNHNY, CDR2 SVGAGI (reference sequence). This CDR3 comprises 14 residues. With V trimmed by 7 bases and J by 7 bases, 11 bases remained unmatched. The CDR3 nucleotides read TGTGCCAGCACACTTTTTCAGGGGGCCGGTGGCTACACCTTC. This codes for CASTLFQGAGGYTF.

The chain recombines TRBV7-3 with TRBJ2-3; TRBD2 matches at 8 bases. This CDR3 has 14 residues. CDR1 and CDR2 from the germline V gene are SGHTA and FQGTGA. The trim removed 5 bases at V and 1 base at J, leaving 2 bases unmatched. The CDR3 DNA reads TGTGCCAGCAGCCCCGGGGGGGGCACAGATACGCAGTATTTT. Its translation: CASSPGGGTDTQYF.

The chain is built from TRBV27 and TRBJ1-2, with D tentatively TRBD1 (5 bases). Germline V gene sequence: CDR1 MNHEY, CDR2 SMNVEV (reference sequence). V was clipped by 6 bases and J by 2 bases, with 13 bases between them. The CDR3 consists of 14 residues. Written as DNA, the CDR3 is TGTGCCAGCAGGGGGGGAGGGTGGAACTATGGCTACACCTTC. Translation gives CASRGGGWNYGYTF.

The chain has TRBV11-2 and TRBJ2-5, with D perhaps matching TRBD1 or TRBD2 (6 bases each). The CDR3 is 17 residues long. The germline V and J ends were trimmed by 3 bases and 5 bases, with 22 bases remaining between them. The V gene's germline CDR1 is SGHAT and CDR2 FQNNGV. DNA of the CDR3: TGTGCCAGCAGCTTGTTGGGGGGCGTTATTGCTCGGGAGACCCAGTACTTC. This sequence encodes CASSLLGGVIARETQYF.

The V and J genes are TRBV18 and TRBJ2-1; tentative D call: TRBD2 (5 bases). V dropped 0 bases and J dropped 6 bases, with 12 bases sitting between them. From germline, CDR1 is KGHSH and CDR2 LQKENI. This CDR3 is built from 15 residues. The CDR3 loop is CASSPPGLGTNEQFF. CDR3 nucleotides: TGTGCCAGCTCACCACCAGGACTCGGAACCAATGAGCAGTTCTTC.

This clone has just one count. This CDR3 is CASSLGTGSGNIQYF. The CDR3, as DNA: TGTGCCAGTAGCCTAGGGACAGGGAGCGGAAACATTCAGTACTTC. The chain joins TRBV19 to TRBJ2-4; 9 bases are a match to TRBD1. V dropped 6 bases and J dropped 6; count of bases not matched to a gene: 9. CDR1 and CDR2 from the germline V gene are LNHDA and SQIVND (reference sequence). The CDR3 contains 15 residues.

V and J are TRBV11-2 and TRBJ1-1, with no clear D. The V end lost 2 bases, the J end lost 1 base, and 5 bases lay between the germline ends. Looked up from germline, CDR1 is SGHAT and CDR2 is FQNNGV. The CDR3 has 13 residues. CDR3 DNA: TGTGCCAGCAGCTTAAGAGGGAACACTGAAGCTTTCTTT. Amino acids: CASSLRGNTEAFF.

The chain joins TRBV2 to TRBJ2-2; no definite D call. Trimming pared 7 bases from V and 3 bases from J, leaving 12 bases between. Germline CDR1 SNHLY, CDR2 FYNNEI. The CDR3 has 14 residues. CDR3 nucleotide sequence: TGTGCCAGCACTAAAGACGGTTACACCGGGGAGCTGTTTTTT. As protein: CASTKDGYTGELFF. Drawing the rest from reference TRBV2 and TRBJ2-2, the complete variable domain is EPEVTQTPSHQVTQMGQEVILRCVPISNHLYFYWYRQILGQKVEFLVSFYNNEISEKSEIFDDQFSVERPDGSNFTLKIRSTKLEDSAMYFCASTKDGYTGELFFGEGSRLTVL.

The J gene is TRBJ2-4, the V gene TRBV3-1 (or the pseudogene TRBV3-2), with 10 bases identical to TRBD2. Germline V CDR1 and CDR2: LGHDT, YNNKEL (reference sequence). Losses at the gene ends were 4 bases for V and 6 bases for J; bases not matched to a gene: 0. This CDR3 comprises 13 residues. DNA for the CDR3: TGTGCCAGCAGCCCTAGCGGGAGAAACATTCAGTACTTC. Protein: CASSPSGRNIQYF.

This chain joins TRBV5-8 and TRBJ1-6; D is possibly TRBD1 (5 bases). Trimming shortened V by 2 bases and J by 8 bases, and 17 bases separated the two germline ends. The CDR3 extends over 16 amino acids. The germline CDR1 and CDR2 sequences are SGHTS and YDEGEE. CDR3 in DNA: TGTGCCAGCAGCTTTCCAGGGCTACCAGACGATTCACCCCTCCACTTT. Translation: CASSFPGLPDDSPLHF.

As for this clone: An end of the junction differs from the germline gene, which may be a read error. This chain joins TRBV30 and TRBJ1-3; D might be TRBD1 (5 bases). This CDR3 is built from 13 residues. CDR1 GTSNPN and CDR2 SVGIG come from the germline V gene (reference sequence). Here the CDR3 reads CARSGDVQNTIYF. The CDR3 DNA follows: TGTGCCCGGAGTGGGGACGTCCAAAACACCATATATTTT.

This clone was detected once. The J gene is TRBJ1-5, the V gene TRBV7-2, with D hard to call. The germline V gene has CDR1 SGHTA and CDR2 FQGNSA. V was cut by 1 base and J by 1 base, with 8 bases left in between. The CDR3 runs to 15 residues. CDR3 DNA sequence: TGTGCCAGCAGCTTAGGAGGTGGAAGCAATCAGCCCCAGCATTTT. This sequence encodes CASSLGGGSNQPQHF.

The chain employs TRBV5-1 and TRBJ2-5, with TRBD2 identical over 9 bases. V lost 5 bases and J lost 4; bases outside the gene matches: 9. Germline CDR1 reads SGHRS; CDR2 reads YFSETQ. The CDR3 sequence is 15 residues long. CDR3 DNA: TGCGCCAGCAGGGGTGGAGTAGCGGGAGCAGAGACCCAGTACTTC. Translation: CASRGGVAGAETQYF.

The chain has TRBV24-1 and TRBJ1-2, with D possibly being TRBD1 (5 bases). CDR1 is KGHDR, CDR2 SFDVKD, per germline. Trimming shortened V by 4 bases and J by 5 bases, and 22 bases separated the two germline ends. CDR3 length: 17 amino acids. The DNA for the CDR3 is TGTGCCACCAGTGACCATCAAACGGGACGAGGGCCTTATGGCTACACCTTC. Translating gives CATSDHQTGRGPYGYTF.

The chain recombines TRBV6-5 with TRBJ1-1, with D possibly matching TRBD1 (5 bases). CDR1 and CDR2 (germline): MNHEY, SVGAGI. Between the trimmed V and J ends, which lost 6 bases and 4 bases, there was a span of 9 bases. The CDR3 totals 12 residues. CDR3 nucleotides: TGTGCCAGCAGCCGGGGCCTCACTGAAGCTTTCTTT. Its protein is CASSRGLTEAFF.

The chain uses TRBV6-5 and TRBJ1-5, with D uncertain. V was cut by 5 bases and J by 5 bases, with 10 bases left in between. The V gene's germline CDR1 is MNHEY and CDR2 SVGAGI. This CDR3 region has 13 residues. CDR3 sequence (DNA): TGTGCCAGCAGTCCTAGGGTGGATCAGCCCCAGCATTTT. Its translation: CASSPRVDQPQHF.

J is TRBJ2-2 and V is TRBV5-1, with a weak D call TRBD1 (5 bases). The CDR3 is 16 residues long. Germline V gene sequence: CDR1 SGHRS, CDR2 YFSETQ. Trimming left V 4 bases short and J 1 base short, with 14 bases between. The CDR3 DNA reads TGCGCCAGCAGCACGGGCGGCAGGGAGAACACCGGGGAGCTGTTTTTT. This sequence encodes CASSTGGRENTGELFF.

This rearrangement joins TRBV2 to TRBJ1-5, with D unclear. V dropped 0 bases and J dropped 6 bases, with 3 bases sitting between them. Germline V gene lookup returns CDR1 SNHLY and CDR2 FYNNEI. The CDR3 extends over 12 amino acids. In DNA, the CDR3 is TGTGCCAGCAGTGAAGCTGGTCAGCCCCAGCATTTT. It translates to CASSEAGQPQHF.

The chain uses TRBV2 and TRBJ2-1; the match to TRBD2 covers 13 bases. Germline V gene sequence: CDR1 SNHLY, CDR2 FYNNEI. This CDR3 has 15 residues. V was pared by 7 bases and J by 2 bases, with 2 bases of the junction left unmatched. Here the CDR3 reads CASKGLAGTYNEQFF. Here the CDR3 DNA reads TGTGCCAGCAAGGGACTAGCGGGGACCTACAATGAGCAGTTCTTC.

The chain employs TRBV19 and TRBJ1-2; 7 bases are shared with TRBD1. Germline V gene lookup returns CDR1 LNHDA and CDR2 SQIVND (reference sequence). J was trimmed by 8 bases and V by 4 bases; bases with no gene match: 4. This CDR3 has 12 amino acids. The CDR3, as DNA: TGTGCCAGTAGTACCCAGGGGGGAGGCTACACCTTC. Translating gives CASSTQGGGYTF.

This chain links TRBV19 with TRBJ1-5, with D maybe TRBD1 (5 bases). Per germline, CDR1 LNHDA and CDR2 SQIVND (reference sequence). This CDR3 has 17 amino acids. Trimming stripped 0 bases from V and 0 bases from J, with 12 bases between. The CDR3 is CASSIEGRINSNQPQHF. For the CDR3, the DNA is TGTGCCAGTAGTATAGAGGGACGGATTAATAGCAATCAGCCCCAGCATTTT.

The rearrangement links TRBV2 to TRBJ2-4, with unresolved D. The germline V gene encodes CDR1 SNHLY and CDR2 FYNNEI. The V end was cut by 1 base, the J end by 0 bases, with 10 bases between. CDR3 length equals 16 residues. The CDR3 here is CASSEGTDLAKNIQYF. As DNA, the CDR3 is TGTGCCAGCAGTGAAGGGACGGACCTAGCCAAAAACATTCAGTACTTC.

The V call is TRBV15, the J call TRBJ1-4; D remains ambiguous. The CDR3 consists of 14 residues. Germline V gene data show CDR1 as LNHNV and CDR2 as YYDKDF (reference sequence). V was clipped by 0 bases and J by 4 bases, with 6 bases between them. The CDR3 nucleotides are TGTGCCACCAGCAGAGATACCCATAATGAAAAACTGTTTTTT. This codes for CATSRDTHNEKLFF.